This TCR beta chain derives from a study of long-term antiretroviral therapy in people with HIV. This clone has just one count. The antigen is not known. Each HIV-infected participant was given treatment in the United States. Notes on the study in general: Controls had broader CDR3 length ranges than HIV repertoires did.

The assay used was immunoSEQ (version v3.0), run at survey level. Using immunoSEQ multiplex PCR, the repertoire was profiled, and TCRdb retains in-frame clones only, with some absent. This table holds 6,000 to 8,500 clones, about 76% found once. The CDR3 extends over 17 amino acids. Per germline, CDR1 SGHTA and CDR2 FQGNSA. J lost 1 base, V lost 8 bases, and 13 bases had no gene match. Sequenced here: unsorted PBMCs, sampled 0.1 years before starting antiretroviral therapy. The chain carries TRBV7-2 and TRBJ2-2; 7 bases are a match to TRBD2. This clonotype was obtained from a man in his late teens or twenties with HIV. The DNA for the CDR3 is TGTGCCAGCGGGAGTCTAGCGGCGACCCGGAACACCGGGGAGCTGTTTTTT. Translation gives CASGSLAATRNTGELFF.